Listed here are 2 T cell receptor beta chains from one sample, sequenced in a study of CD8 T cells in ankylosing spondylitis. TCRdb reanalysed the 5' RACE reads using MiXCR and keeps one entry per CDR3 protein. The table includes about 100,000 distinct CDR3 sequences, about 25% detected once. Sequenced sample: synovial fluid, either unsorted or a sorted T cell fraction (not recorded which). The origin of the receptors is a male donor with ankylosing spondylitis.

This clonotype has more than one count but fewer than ten. This chain links TRBV19 with TRBJ2-3, with 10 bases lining up with TRBD1. Trimming took 6 bases from V and 5 from J; bases not matched to a gene: 8. This CDR3 contains 15 residues. The germline gives CDR1 LNHDA, CDR2 SQIVND (reference sequence). CDR3 sequence (DNA): TGTGCCAGTAGACACGGGACAGGGGCCGGAGATACGCAGTATTTT. Residues: CASRHGTGAGDTQYF.

The rearrangement links TRBV9 to TRBJ2-1; 8 bases fit TRBD1. The CDR3 extends over 16 amino acids. Per germline, CDR1 SGDLS and CDR2 YYNGEE. The V gene end was trimmed by 0 bases and the J gene end by 4 bases; junction bases not matched to a gene: 6. As DNA, the CDR3 is TGTGCCAGCAGCGTAGGAAGAACAGGGGGTTACAATGAGCAGTTCTTC. Protein product: CASSVGRTGGYNEQFF. The whole variable domain, remainder taken from reference TRBV9 and TRBJ2-1, is DSGVTQTPKHLITATGQRVTLRCSPRSGDLSVYWYQQSLDQGLQFLIQYYNGEERAKGNILERFSAQQFPDLHSELNLSSLELGDSALYFCASSVGRTGGYNEQFFGPGTRLTVL.